Shown below are 9 T cell receptor beta chains from a single sample sequenced in a study of blood T cell repertoires in COVID-19. The assay was immunoSEQ multiplex PCR, and TCRdb's table has in-frame clones only and misses some. The table records 140,000 to 150,000 clones, about 85% of them present only once. The sequenced sample consisted of peripheral blood. The receptors shown here come from a human donor in a cohort sampled during active COVID-19.

This clone came up a few times. The V and J genes are TRBV6-6 and TRBJ1-3, with D unclear. Trimming shortened V by 6 bases and J by 0 bases, and 12 bases separated the two germline ends. Per the germline V gene, CDR1 is MNHNY and CDR2 is SVGAGI (reference sequence). The CDR3 runs 15 residues. The CDR3 loop is CASSGGLLSGNTIYF. As DNA, the CDR3 is TGTGCCAGCAGCGGAGGACTCCTCTCTGGAAACACCATATATTTT.

The V gene is TRBV5-6, the J gene TRBJ1-5; 9 bases agree with TRBD1. CDR3 length equals 15 residues. CDR1 SGHDT and CDR2 YYEEEE come from the germline V gene. V was pared by 4 bases and J by 4 bases, with 6 bases of the junction left unmatched. The CDR3: CASSAGTGLNQPQHF. In DNA form, the CDR3 reads TGTGCCAGCAGCGCGGGGACAGGGCTAAATCAGCCCCAGCATTTT.

CDR3: CASTTGGRRNSPLHF. In nucleotides, the CDR3 is TGTGCCAGCACTACCGGGGGGCGGAGAAATTCACCCCTCCACTTT. The chain joins TRBV13 to TRBJ1-6; perhaps TRBD1 as D (6 bases). Germline V lookup: CDR1 PRHDT, CDR2 FYEKMQ (reference sequence). This CDR3 spans 15 amino acids. V was clipped by 7 bases and J by 7 bases, with 17 bases between them.

The gene calls are TRBV5-1 and TRBJ2-7, with unresolved D. This CDR3 is built from 14 residues. Looked up from germline, CDR1 is SGHRS and CDR2 is YFSETQ. Trimming removed 0 bases at V and 3 bases at J, with 10 bases between. CDR3 DNA sequence: TGCGCCAGCAGCTTGGGTACCTCTAACTACGAGCAGTACTTC. Translated: CASSLGTSNYEQYF.

J is TRBJ2-5 and V is TRBV7-9, with 9 bases that match TRBD1. The CDR3 spans 16 residues. Germline CDR1 SEHNR, CDR2 FQNEAQ (reference sequence). The V and J ends lost 2 bases and 3 bases, in that order; junction bases with no gene match: 7. In nucleotides, the CDR3 is TGTGCCAGCAGCTTACCCGCCCGGACAGGGGAAGAGACCCAGTACTTC. Its protein product is CASSLPARTGEETQYF.

This chain links TRBV6-2 or TRBV6-3 with TRBJ2-7; D is unresolved. Per the germline V gene, CDR1 is MNHEY and CDR2 is SVGEGT. Trimming removed 2 bases from V and 2 bases from J, with 13 bases in between. The CDR3 has 15 residues. CDR3 bases: TGTGCCAGCAGTTACCCCGCAAGGAGTACCTACGAGCAGTACTTC. It specifies CASSYPARSTYEQYF.

The chain uses TRBV6-1 and TRBJ1-2; no firm D call. The germline gives CDR1 MNHNS, CDR2 SASEGT. V shed 2 bases and J shed 2 bases, with 6 bases lying between them. This CDR3 contains 13 residues. The DNA for the CDR3 is TGTGCCAGCAGTGAACAAATCAACTATGGCTACACCTTC. It yields the protein CASSEQINYGYTF.

This sequence joins TRBV28 and TRBJ1-1; 7 bases map to TRBD1. Germline V CDR1 and CDR2: MDHEN, SYDVKM. V trimming: 7 bases; J trimming: 1 base; junction bases outside the gene matches: 3. This CDR3 region has 13 residues. The chain's CDR3 is CASTRDRNTEAFF. Written as DNA, the CDR3 is TGTGCCAGCACCCGGGACAGGAACACTGAAGCTTTCTTT.

DNA of the CDR3: TGTGCCAGCAGTTTATGGCTAGCGGGGGCAGGGACAGATACGCAGTATTTT. Translating gives CASSLWLAGAGTDTQYF. V gene TRBV28 combines with J gene TRBJ2-3; 10 bases are a match to TRBD2. This CDR3 has 17 residues. Losses at the gene ends were 0 bases for V and 3 bases for J; bases not matched to a gene: 6. Germline CDR1 MDHEN, CDR2 SYDVKM.